One sample yielded the 15 T cell receptor beta chains listed below, sequenced in a study of memory CD4+ T cells and cytomegalovirus serostatus. Assay: immunoSEQ multiplex PCR; the TCRdb copy retains only in-frame clones and omits some. The data show 46,000 or so clones, just under 80% seen once. Single viable CD3+CD4+CD8-CD45RO+ cells were sorted as the memory CD4+ T cells. Sequencing used memory CD4+ T cells from blood. The receptor source for this set is an adult in good health and CMV-seronegative.

This clone showed up just a few times. The genes are TRBV28 and TRBJ1-2; D ambiguous. The CDR3 totals 16 residues. Trimming stripped 7 bases from V and 5 bases from J, with 23 bases between. Germline CDR1 is MDHEN and CDR2 is SYDVKM. CDR3 region: CASTPLGPRSRYGYTF. DNA of the CDR3: TGTGCCAGCACCCCGCTAGGGCCTAGAAGCAGATATGGCTACACCTTC.

The rearrangement joins TRBV5-1 to TRBJ1-3; the D gene is possibly TRBD1 (5 bases). Looked up from germline, CDR1 is SGHRS and CDR2 is YFSETQ. The CDR3 is made up of 14 amino acids. Trimming left V 3 bases short and J 4 bases short, with 11 bases between. For the CDR3, the DNA is TGCGCCAGCAGCTCCCTTGGGGGAGGAAACACCATATATTTT. Protein product: CASSSLGGGNTIYF.

The chain links TRBV5-1 to TRBJ2-4; 10 bases map to TRBD1. This CDR3 is 16 amino acids long. Germline CDR1 reads SGHRS; CDR2 reads YFSETQ. V lost 4 bases to trimming and J lost 5 bases; unmatched junction nucleotides: 9. The CDR3 spells CASSPRQGAVENIQYF. The CDR3 coding sequence is TGCGCCAGCAGCCCCCGACAGGGGGCGGTTGAAAACATTCAGTACTTC.

This chain connects TRBV6-1 to TRBJ1-2; 7 bases map to TRBD1. Trimming removed 10 bases from V and 0 bases from J; junction bases left unmatched: 8. Germline V gene data show CDR1 as MNHNS and CDR2 as SASEGT. The CDR3 loop spans 14 amino acids. The CDR3 loop is CAIRTTGTNYGYTF. Here the CDR3 DNA reads TGTGCCATCCGGACGACAGGGACTAACTATGGCTACACCTTC.

The chain recombines TRBV19 with TRBJ1-2; D is ambiguous. Per germline, CDR1 LNHDA and CDR2 SQIVND (reference sequence). The CDR3 runs 13 residues. The germline V and J ends were trimmed by 5 bases and 5 bases, with 12 bases remaining between them. The DNA of the CDR3 is TGTGCCAGTAGTTCCCGGCGTGCGTATGGCTACACCTTC. This encodes CASSSRRAYGYTF.

This clone was picked up a small number of times. The chain employs TRBV11-2 and TRBJ1-2; tentative D call: TRBD1 (5 bases). Trimming pared 5 bases from V and 2 bases from J, leaving 15 bases between. This CDR3 comprises 15 residues. Germline V CDR1 and CDR2: SGHAT, FQNNGV. CDR3 sequence (DNA): TGTGCCAGCAGCCCATTGCCAGGGTCCAACTATGGCTACACCTTC. This gives the protein CASSPLPGSNYGYTF.

This chain joins TRBV4-1 and TRBJ1-1; D not resolved. The length of the CDR3 is 15 residues. Trimming removed 4 bases at V and 1 base at J, with 13 bases between. Germline CDR1 is MGHRA and CDR2 is YSYEKL. The CDR3 DNA reads as TGCGCCAGCAGCCTCCGAATGGCGGGGAACACTGAAGCTTTCTTT. It codes for CASSLRMAGNTEAFF.

CDR3 residues: CASGRWTGGGPPTDTQYF. The CDR3 coding sequence is TGTGCCAGCGGCCGTTGGACAGGGGGAGGCCCGCCCACAGATACGCAGTATTTT. The J gene is TRBJ2-3, the V gene TRBV27; 10 nucleotides agree with TRBD1. V lost 8 bases and J lost 2; bases outside the gene matches: 16. The CDR3 is 18 amino acids. Per germline, CDR1 MNHEY and CDR2 SMNVEV (reference sequence).

This clone turned up a few times. This rearrangement joins TRBV2 to TRBJ1-3; a weak D match, TRBD1 (6 bases). The CDR3 has 14 amino acids. V shed 7 bases and J shed 4 bases, with 14 bases lying between them. Germline-derived CDR1 and CDR2 are SNHLY and FYNNEI. The CDR3 region has the DNA TGTGCCAGCACCGCAGGGGAGTGGGGAAACACCATATATTTT. Its translation: CASTAGEWGNTIYF.

This chain links TRBV7-3 with TRBJ2-2; D is undetermined. V gave up 3 bases and J gave up 6 bases, with 5 bases separating them. Germline V gene sequence: CDR1 SGHTA, CDR2 FQGTGA. This CDR3 has 12 amino acids. The DNA of the CDR3 is TGTGCCAGCAGCTTCTACTCCGGGGAGCTGTTTTTT. It specifies CASSFYSGELFF.

This clone was detected only a few times. This chain connects TRBV4-2 to TRBJ2-1; D gene uncertain. V gave up 1 base and J gave up 0 bases, with 10 bases separating them. The CDR3 runs 16 residues. CDR1 is LGHNA and CDR2 is YNFKEQ in the germline V gene. For the CDR3, the DNA is TGTGCCAGCAGCCAAGGGGGTGGGGACTCCTACAATGAGCAGTTCTTC. Amino acids: CASSQGGGDSYNEQFF.

This clone was detected only once. The rearrangement uses TRBV4-2 and TRBJ1-1, with 8 bases fitting TRBD1. The trim removed 3 bases at V and 5 bases at J, leaving 8 bases unmatched. Germline V gene data show CDR1 as LGHNA and CDR2 as YNFKEQ. The CDR3 is made up of 15 amino acids. The CDR3 is CASSQTGESGTEAFF. Written as DNA, the CDR3 is TGTGCCAGCAGCCAGACAGGGGAATCGGGGACTGAAGCTTTCTTT.

The V gene is TRBV19, the J gene TRBJ1-6, with 12 nucleotides matching TRBD1. The CDR3 has 14 residues. V dropped 6 bases and J dropped 12; count of bases not matched to a gene: 6. Germline CDR1 reads LNHDA; CDR2 reads SQIVND (reference sequence). The CDR3 is CASRGTGGSGPLHF. As DNA, the CDR3 is TGTGCCAGTAGGGGGACAGGGGGCAGTGGACCCCTCCACTTT. Together with reference TRBV19 and TRBJ1-6, the CDR3 gives the full variable domain: DGGITQSPKYLFRKEGQNVTLSCEQNLNHDAMYWYRQDPGQGLRLIYYSQIVNDFQKGDIAEGYSVSREKKESFPLTVTSAQKNPTAFYLCASRGTGGSGPLHFGNGTRLTVT.

J is TRBJ1-2 and V is TRBV28, with 7 bases identical to TRBD1. CDR1 MDHEN and CDR2 SYDVKM come from the germline V gene. CDR3 length: 15 amino acids. V was pared by 10 bases and J by 3 bases, with 14 bases of the junction left unmatched. The CDR3 protein is CATLAWGTGDYGYTF. The CDR3 DNA reads as TGTGCCACGTTAGCATGGGGAACAGGGGACTATGGCTACACCTTC.

This chain connects TRBV7-2 to TRBJ2-3, with 7 nucleotides matching TRBD2. V shed 1 base, J shed 5 bases, and the junction held 9 bases outside the gene matches. Germline loops: CDR1 SGHTA, CDR2 FQGNSA. The CDR3 has 16 amino acids. In nucleotides, the CDR3 is TGTGCCAGCAGCTTAGGGCTAGCGGTAATCAGAGATACGCAGTATTTT. Protein product: CASSLGLAVIRDTQYF. Based on the CDR3 plus reference TRBV7-2 and TRBJ2-3, the full variable domain is GAGVSQSPSNKVTEKGKDVELRCDPISGHTALYWYRQSLGQGLEFLIYFQGNSAPDKSGLPSDRFSAERTGGSVSTLTIQRTQQEDSAVYLCASSLGLAVIRDTQYFGPGTRLTVL.